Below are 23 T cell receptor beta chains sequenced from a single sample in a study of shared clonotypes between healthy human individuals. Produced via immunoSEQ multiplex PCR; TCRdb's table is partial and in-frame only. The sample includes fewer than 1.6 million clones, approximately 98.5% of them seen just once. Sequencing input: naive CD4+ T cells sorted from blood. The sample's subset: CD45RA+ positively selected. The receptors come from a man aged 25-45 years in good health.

DNA for the CDR3: TGTGCCAGCAGTTTAGTGACTCTATCATACGAGCAGTACTTC. It encodes CASSLVTLSYEQYF. This rearrangement joins TRBV28 to TRBJ2-7; D remains ambiguous. The CDR3 extends over 14 amino acids. The V and J ends lost 2 bases and 4 bases respectively, with 12 bases between them. CDR1 and CDR2 from the germline V gene are MDHEN and SYDVKM.

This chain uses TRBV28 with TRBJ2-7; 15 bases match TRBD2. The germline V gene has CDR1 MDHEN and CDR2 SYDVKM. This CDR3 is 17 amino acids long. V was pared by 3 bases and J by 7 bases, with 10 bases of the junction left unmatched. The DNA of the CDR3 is TGTGCCAGCAGTTTCCAAGGACTAGCGGGAGGGTCATGGGAGCAGTACTTC. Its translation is CASSFQGLAGGSWEQYF.

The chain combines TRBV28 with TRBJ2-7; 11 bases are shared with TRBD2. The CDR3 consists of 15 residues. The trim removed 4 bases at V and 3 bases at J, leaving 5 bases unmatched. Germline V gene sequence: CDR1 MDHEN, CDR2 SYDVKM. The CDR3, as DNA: TGTGCCAGCAGTTCAGGGGGACTAGCGGACTACGAGCAGTACTTC. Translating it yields CASSSGGLADYEQYF. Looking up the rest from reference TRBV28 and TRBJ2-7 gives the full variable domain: DVKVTQSSRYLVKRTGEKVFLECVQDMDHENMFWYRQDPGLGLRLIYFSYDVKMKEKGDIPEGYSVSREKKERFSLILESASTNQTSMYLCASSSGGLADYEQYFGPGTRLTVT.

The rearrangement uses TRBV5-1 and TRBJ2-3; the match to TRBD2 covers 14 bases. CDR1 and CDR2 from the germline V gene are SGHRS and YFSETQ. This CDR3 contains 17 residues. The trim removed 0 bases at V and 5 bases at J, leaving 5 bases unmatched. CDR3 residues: CASSLVGLAGEGDTQYF. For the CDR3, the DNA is TGCGCCAGCAGCTTGGTGGGACTAGCGGGAGAGGGAGATACGCAGTATTTT.

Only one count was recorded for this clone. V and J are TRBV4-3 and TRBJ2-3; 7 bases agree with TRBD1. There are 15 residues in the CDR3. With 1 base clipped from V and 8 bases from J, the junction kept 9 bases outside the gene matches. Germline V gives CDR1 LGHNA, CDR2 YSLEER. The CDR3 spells CASSQGRGKVGTQYF. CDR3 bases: TGCGCCAGCAGCCAAGGCAGGGGGAAGGTTGGTACGCAGTATTTT.

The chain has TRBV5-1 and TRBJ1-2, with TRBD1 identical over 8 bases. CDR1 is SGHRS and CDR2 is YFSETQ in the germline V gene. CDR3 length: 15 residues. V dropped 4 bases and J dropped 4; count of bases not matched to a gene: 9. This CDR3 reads CASSLRTGTGYGYTF. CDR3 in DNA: TGCGCCAGCAGCCTCCGGACAGGGACCGGCTATGGCTACACCTTC.

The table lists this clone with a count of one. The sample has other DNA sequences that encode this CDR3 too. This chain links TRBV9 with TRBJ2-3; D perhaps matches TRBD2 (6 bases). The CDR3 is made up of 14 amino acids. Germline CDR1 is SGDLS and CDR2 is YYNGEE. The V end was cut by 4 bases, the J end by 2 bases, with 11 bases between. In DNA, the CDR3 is TGTGCCAGCAGCTCGCGGGACTCCACAGATACGCAGTATTTT. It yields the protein CASSSRDSTDTQYF.

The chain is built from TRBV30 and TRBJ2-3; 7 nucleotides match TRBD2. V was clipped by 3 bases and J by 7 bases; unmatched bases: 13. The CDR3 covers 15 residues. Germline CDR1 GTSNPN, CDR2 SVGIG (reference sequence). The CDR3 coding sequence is TGTGCCTGGAGCGGGGAGGGGCGCCTTGTTTATACGCAGTATTTT. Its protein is CAWSGEGRLVYTQYF.

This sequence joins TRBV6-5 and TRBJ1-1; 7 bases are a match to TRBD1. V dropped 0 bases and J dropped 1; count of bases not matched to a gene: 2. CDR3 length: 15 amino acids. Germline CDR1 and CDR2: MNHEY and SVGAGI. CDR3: CASSYSRDRNTEAFF. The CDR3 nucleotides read TGTGCCAGCAGTTACTCGAGGGACAGGAACACTGAAGCTTTCTTT.

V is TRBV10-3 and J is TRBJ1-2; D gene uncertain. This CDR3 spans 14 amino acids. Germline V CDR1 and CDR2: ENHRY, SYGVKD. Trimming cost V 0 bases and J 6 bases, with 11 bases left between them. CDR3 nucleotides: TGTGCCATCAGTGAGTCCTTGGAGTTGAATGGCTACACCTTC. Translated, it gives CAISESLELNGYTF.

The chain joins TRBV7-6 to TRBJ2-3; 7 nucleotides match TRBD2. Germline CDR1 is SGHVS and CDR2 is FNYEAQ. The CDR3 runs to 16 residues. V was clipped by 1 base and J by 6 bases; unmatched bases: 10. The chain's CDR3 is CASSLGGRRETDTQYF. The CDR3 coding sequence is TGTGCCAGCAGCTTAGGGGGTCGGCGGGAGACGGATACGCAGTATTTT.

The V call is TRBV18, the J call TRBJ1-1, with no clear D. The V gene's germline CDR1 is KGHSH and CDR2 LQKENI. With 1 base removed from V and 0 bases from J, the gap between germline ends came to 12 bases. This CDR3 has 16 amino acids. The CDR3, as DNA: TGTGCCAGCTCACCACAGTTAGCTAGGGTGAACACTGAAGCTTTCTTT. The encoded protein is CASSPQLARVNTEAFF.

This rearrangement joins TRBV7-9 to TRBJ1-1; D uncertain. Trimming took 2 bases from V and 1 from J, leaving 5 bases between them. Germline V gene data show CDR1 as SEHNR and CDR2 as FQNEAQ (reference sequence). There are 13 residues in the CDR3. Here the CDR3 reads CASSLMGNTEAFF. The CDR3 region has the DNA TGTGCCAGCAGCTTAATGGGGAACACTGAAGCTTTCTTT.

This CDR3 reads CASSSEWGETQYF. As DNA, the CDR3 is TGTGCCAGCAGCTCCGAATGGGGGGAGACCCAGTACTTC. V is TRBV7-9 and J is TRBJ2-5; D may be TRBD1 or TRBD2 (5 bases each). V was clipped by 4 bases and J by 5 bases, with 11 bases between them. The length of the CDR3 is 13 residues. Germline V lookup: CDR1 SEHNR, CDR2 FQNEAQ (reference sequence).

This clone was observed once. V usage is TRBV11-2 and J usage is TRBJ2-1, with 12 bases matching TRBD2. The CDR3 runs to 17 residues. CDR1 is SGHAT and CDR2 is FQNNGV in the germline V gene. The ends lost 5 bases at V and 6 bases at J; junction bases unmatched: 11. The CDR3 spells CASSRPLAGGPGNEQFF. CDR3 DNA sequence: TGTGCCAGCAGCCGACCTCTAGCGGGAGGGCCCGGCAATGAGCAGTTCTTC.

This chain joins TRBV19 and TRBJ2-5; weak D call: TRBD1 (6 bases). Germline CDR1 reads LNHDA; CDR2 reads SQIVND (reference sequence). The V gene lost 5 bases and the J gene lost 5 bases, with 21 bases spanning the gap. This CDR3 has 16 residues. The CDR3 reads CASSPQKGGIVETQYF. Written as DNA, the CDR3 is TGTGCCAGTAGTCCGCAAAAAGGGGGAATCGTGGAGACCCAGTACTTC.

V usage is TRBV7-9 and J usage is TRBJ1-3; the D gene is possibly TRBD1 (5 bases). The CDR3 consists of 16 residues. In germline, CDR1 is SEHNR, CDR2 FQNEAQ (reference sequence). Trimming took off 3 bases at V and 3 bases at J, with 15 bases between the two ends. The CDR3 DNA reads TGTGCCAGCAGCTTTTGGGACTCGATAAGTGGAAACACCATATATTTT. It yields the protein CASSFWDSISGNTIYF.

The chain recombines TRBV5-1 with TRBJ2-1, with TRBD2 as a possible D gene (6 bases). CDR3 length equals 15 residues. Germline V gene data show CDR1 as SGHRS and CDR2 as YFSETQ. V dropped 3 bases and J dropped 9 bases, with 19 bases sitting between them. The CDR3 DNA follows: TGCGCCAGCAGCTCAAAACCGGGACTTCCTTTTGAGCAGTTCTTC. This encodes CASSSKPGLPFEQFF.

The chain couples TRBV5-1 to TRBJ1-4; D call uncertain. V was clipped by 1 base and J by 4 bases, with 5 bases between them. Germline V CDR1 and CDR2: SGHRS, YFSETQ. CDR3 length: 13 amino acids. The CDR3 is CASSLIFNEKLFF. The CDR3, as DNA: TGCGCCAGCAGCTTGATATTTAATGAAAAACTGTTTTTT. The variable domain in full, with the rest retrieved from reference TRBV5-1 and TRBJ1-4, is KAGVTQTPRYLIKTRGQQVTLSCSPISGHRSVSWYQQTPGQGLQFLFEYFSETQRNKGNFPGRFSGRQFSNSRSEMNVSTLELGDSALYLCASSLIFNEKLFFGSGTQLSVL.

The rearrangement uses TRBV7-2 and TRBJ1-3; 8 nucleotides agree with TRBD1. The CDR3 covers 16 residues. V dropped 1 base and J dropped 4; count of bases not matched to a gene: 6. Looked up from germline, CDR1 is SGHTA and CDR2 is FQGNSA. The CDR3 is CASSLVGDRTGNTIYF. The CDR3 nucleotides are TGTGCCAGCAGCTTAGTTGGGGACAGGACAGGAAACACCATATATTTT.

The CDR3 loop reads CASSPGTGSSYEQYF. For the CDR3, the DNA is TGTGCCAGCAGCCCTGGGACAGGGAGCTCCTACGAGCAGTACTTC. The chain recombines TRBV11-1 with TRBJ2-7; TRBD1 matches at 9 bases. The V segment lost 5 bases and the J segment 0 bases; nucleotides outside the gene matches: 5. Looked up from germline, CDR1 is SGHAT and CDR2 is FQDESV (reference sequence). The CDR3 runs 15 residues. The entire variable domain, with the rest obtained from reference TRBV11-1 and TRBJ2-7, is as follows: EAEVAQSPRYKITEKSQAVAFWCDPISGHATLYWYRQILGQGPELLVQFQDESVVDDSQLPKDRFSAERLKGVDSTLKIQPAELGDSAMYLCASSPGTGSSYEQYFGPGTRLTVT.

The CDR3 region is CASSLTGPNEQFF. DNA for the CDR3: TGTGCCAGCAGCTTGACGGGTCCCAATGAGCAGTTCTTC. The chain has TRBV5-4 and TRBJ2-1, with D unresolved. Germline CDR1 is SGHNT and CDR2 is YYREEE (reference sequence). The CDR3 spans 13 residues. Trimming stripped 1 base from V and 6 bases from J, with 8 bases between.

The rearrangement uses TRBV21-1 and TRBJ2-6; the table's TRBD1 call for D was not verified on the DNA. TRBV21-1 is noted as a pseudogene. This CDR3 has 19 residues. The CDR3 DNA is TGTGCCAGCAGTAACTCACGGGACAGAAGCATCTCTGGGGCCAACGTCCTGACTTTC. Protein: CASSNSRDRSISGANVLTF.